Following are 5 T cell receptor beta chains from one sample sequenced in a study of cytomegalovirus exposure and HLA in healthy donors. The PCR was carried out with 60 Vbeta primers and 13 Jbeta primers. Using immunoSEQ multiplex PCR, the repertoire was profiled, and TCRdb retains in-frame clones only, with some absent. The data contain under 150,000 clones, roughly 71% of them singletons. Source material: PBMCs. Every receptor here comes from a woman between 40 and 55 years old in good health and CMV-seronegative.

The chain links TRBV4-2 to TRBJ2-2; weak D call: TRBD2 (6 bases). The length of the CDR3 is 16 residues. Trimming left V 0 bases short and J 1 base short, with 9 bases between. Germline CDR1 reads LGHNA; CDR2 reads YNFKEQ. CDR3 in amino acids: CASSQEVGGNTGELFF. In DNA form, the CDR3 reads TGTGCCAGCAGCCAAGAGGTGGGAGGGAACACCGGGGAGCTGTTTTTT.

J is TRBJ2-6 and V is TRBV5-1; TRBD1 matches at 11 bases. Trimming removed 3 bases from V and 0 bases from J; junction bases left unmatched: 8. This CDR3 comprises 19 residues. The germline V gene has CDR1 SGHRS and CDR2 YFSETQ. The CDR3 region is CASSSYGQGASSGANVLTF. CDR3 nucleotides: TGCGCCAGCAGCTCCTATGGACAGGGGGCTTCCTCTGGGGCCAACGTCCTGACTTTC. The full variable domain, rest sourced from reference TRBV5-1 and TRBJ2-6, is KAGVTQTPRYLIKTRGQQVTLSCSPISGHRSVSWYQQTPGQGLQFLFEYFSETQRNKGNFPGRFSGRQFSNSRSEMNVSTLELGDSALYLCASSSYGQGASSGANVLTFGAGSRLTVL.

This sequence joins TRBV4-3 and TRBJ2-1, with TRBD1 as a possible D gene (6 bases). In germline, CDR1 is LGHNA, CDR2 YSLEER. Trimming took 0 bases from V and 5 from J, leaving 17 bases between them. There are 17 residues in the CDR3. DNA for the CDR3: TGCGCCAGCAGCCAAGAGGGGGCTGGTTGGGGCGACAATGAGCAGTTCTTC. Translated: CASSQEGAGWGDNEQFF.

The chain uses TRBV15 and TRBJ1-4; 7 bases align to TRBD1. CDR3 length: 18 amino acids. CDR1 is LNHNV, CDR2 YYDKDF, per germline (reference sequence). V was clipped by 2 bases and J by 4 bases; unmatched bases: 13. In nucleotides, the CDR3 is TGTGCCACCAGCAGACCTCGACAGGGAGCCGATTATAATGAAAAACTGTTTTTT. It yields the protein CATSRPRQGADYNEKLFF.

The chain employs TRBV6-6 and TRBJ2-2; TRBD2 matches 8 bases. This CDR3 is built from 16 residues. Trimming removed 8 bases from V and 4 bases from J; junction bases left unmatched: 12. CDR1 MNHNY and CDR2 SVGAGI come from the germline V gene (reference sequence). The CDR3 sequence: CASLPGLVGVTGELFF. The CDR3 DNA is TGTGCCAGCCTGCCGGGACTAGTTGGCGTCACCGGGGAGCTGTTTTTT.